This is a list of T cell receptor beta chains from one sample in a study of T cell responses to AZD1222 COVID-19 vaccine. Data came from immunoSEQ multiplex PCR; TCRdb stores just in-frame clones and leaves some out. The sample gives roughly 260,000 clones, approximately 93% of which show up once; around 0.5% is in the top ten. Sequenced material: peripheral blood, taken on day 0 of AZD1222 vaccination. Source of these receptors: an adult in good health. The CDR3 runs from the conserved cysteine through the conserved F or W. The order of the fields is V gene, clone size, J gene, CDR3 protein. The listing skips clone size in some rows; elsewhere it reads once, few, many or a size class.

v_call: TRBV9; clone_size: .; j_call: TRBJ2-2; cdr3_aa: CASSVDPGKGGELFF
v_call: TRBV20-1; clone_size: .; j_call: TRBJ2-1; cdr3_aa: CSAEDLNEQFF
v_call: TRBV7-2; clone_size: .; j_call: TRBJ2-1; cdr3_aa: CASSPHSRGVEQFF
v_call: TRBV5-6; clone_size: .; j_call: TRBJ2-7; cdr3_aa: CASSLAVGSYEQYF
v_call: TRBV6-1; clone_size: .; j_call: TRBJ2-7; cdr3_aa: CASSETGQSYEQYF
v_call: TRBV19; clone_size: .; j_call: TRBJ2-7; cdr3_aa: CASSMGGGYEQYF
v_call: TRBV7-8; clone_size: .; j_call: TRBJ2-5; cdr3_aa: CASSPLLETQYF
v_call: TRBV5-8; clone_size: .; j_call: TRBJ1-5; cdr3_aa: CASSFRDRGNQPQHF
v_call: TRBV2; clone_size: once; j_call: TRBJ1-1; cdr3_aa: CASKEAGRNTEAFF
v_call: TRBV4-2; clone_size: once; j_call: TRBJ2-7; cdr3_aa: CASSQAGGPSYEQYF
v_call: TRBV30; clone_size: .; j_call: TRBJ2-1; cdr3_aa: CAWSGKRGREYYNEQFF
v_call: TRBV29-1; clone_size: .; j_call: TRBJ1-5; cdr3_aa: CSVQGQPNQPQHF
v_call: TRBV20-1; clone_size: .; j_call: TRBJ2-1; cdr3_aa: CSALKGHEQFF
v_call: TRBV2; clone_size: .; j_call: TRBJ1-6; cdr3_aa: CASSGQNSPLHF
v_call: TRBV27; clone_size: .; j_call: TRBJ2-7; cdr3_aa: CASSLALLPQGSYEQYF
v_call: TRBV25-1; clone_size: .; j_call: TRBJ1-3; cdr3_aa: CASRTYSGNTIYF
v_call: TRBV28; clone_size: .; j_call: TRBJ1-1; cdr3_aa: CASSSMNTEAFF
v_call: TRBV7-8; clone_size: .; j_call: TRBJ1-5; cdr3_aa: CASTLGVDQPQHF
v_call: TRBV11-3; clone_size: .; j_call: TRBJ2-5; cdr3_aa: CASSYGLAGLETQYF
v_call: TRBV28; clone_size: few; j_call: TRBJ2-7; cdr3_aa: CASSSPGHPSYEQYF
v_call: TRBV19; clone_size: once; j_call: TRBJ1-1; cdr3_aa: CAIRAYGEAFF
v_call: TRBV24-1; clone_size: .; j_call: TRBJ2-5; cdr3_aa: CATSESPQETQYF
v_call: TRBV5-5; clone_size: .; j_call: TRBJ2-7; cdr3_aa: CASSRTQGVAEQYF
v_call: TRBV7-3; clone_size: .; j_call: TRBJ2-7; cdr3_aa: CASSPQGGSYEQYF
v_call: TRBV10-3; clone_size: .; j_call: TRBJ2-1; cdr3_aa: CAISGVEEQFF
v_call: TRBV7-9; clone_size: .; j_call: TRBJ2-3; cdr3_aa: CASSPRRVSRTDTQYF
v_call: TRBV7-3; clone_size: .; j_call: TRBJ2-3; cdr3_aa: CASSSAGTSGGGGRGADTQYF
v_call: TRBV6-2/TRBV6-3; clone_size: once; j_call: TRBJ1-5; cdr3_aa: CASSYGVGRGGINQPQHF